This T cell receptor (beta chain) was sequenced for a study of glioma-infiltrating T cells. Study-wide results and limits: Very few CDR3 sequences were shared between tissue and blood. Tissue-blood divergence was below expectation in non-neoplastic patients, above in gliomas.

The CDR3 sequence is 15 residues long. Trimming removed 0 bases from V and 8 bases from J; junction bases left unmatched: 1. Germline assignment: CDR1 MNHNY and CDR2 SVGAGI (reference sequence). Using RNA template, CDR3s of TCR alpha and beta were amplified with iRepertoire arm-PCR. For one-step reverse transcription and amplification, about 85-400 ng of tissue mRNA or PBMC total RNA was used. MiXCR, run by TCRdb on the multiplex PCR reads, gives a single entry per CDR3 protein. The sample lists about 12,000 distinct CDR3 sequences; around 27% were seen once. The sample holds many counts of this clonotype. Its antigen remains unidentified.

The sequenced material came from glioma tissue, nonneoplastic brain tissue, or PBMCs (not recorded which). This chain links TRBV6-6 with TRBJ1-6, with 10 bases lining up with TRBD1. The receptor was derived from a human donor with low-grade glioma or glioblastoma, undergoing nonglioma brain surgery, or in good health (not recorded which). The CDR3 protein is CASSYSGQGYSPLHF. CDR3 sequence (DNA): TGTGCCAGCAGTTACTCGGGACAGGGGTATTCACCCCTCCACTTT.